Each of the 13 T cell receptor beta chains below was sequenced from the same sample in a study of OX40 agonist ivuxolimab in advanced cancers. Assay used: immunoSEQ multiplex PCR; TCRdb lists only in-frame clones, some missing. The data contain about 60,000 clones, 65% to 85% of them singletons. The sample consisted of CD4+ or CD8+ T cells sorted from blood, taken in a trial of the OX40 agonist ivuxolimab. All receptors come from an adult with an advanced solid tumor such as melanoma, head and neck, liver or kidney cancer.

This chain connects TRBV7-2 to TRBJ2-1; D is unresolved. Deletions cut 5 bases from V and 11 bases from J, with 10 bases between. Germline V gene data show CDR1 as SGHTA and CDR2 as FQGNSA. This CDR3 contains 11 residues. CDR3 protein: CASSLKDQQFF. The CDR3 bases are TGTGCCAGCAGCCTTAAGGACCAGCAGTTCTTC.

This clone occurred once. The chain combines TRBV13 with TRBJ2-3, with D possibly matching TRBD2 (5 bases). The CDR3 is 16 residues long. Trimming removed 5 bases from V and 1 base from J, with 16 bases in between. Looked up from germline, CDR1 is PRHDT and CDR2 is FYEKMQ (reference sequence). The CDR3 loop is CASSDSRLGGTDTQYF. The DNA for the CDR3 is TGTGCCAGCAGCGACTCTCGTCTGGGAGGCACAGATACGCAGTATTTT.

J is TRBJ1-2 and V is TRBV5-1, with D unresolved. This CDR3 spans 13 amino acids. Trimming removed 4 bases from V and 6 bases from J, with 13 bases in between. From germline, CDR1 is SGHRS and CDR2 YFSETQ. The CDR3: CASSSRGQDGYTF. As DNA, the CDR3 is TGCGCCAGCAGCAGTCGAGGTCAGGATGGCTACACCTTC. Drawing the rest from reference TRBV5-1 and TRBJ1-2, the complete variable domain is KAGVTQTPRYLIKTRGQQVTLSCSPISGHRSVSWYQQTPGQGLQFLFEYFSETQRNKGNFPGRFSGRQFSNSRSEMNVSTLELGDSALYLCASSSRGQDGYTFGSGTRLTVV.

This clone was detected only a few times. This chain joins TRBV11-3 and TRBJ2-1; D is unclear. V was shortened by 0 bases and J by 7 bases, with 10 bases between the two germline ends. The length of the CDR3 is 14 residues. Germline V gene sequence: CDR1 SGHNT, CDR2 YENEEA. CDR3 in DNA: TGTGCCAGCAGCTTAGATAGTGGGCGAAATGAGCAGTTCTTC. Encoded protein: CASSLDSGRNEQFF. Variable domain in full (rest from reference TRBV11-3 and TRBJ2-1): EAGVVQSPRYKIIEKKQPVAFWCNPISGHNTLYWYLQNLGQGPELLIRYENEEAVDDSQLPKDRFSAERLKGVDSTLKIQPAELGDSAVYLCASSLDSGRNEQFFGPGTRLTVL.

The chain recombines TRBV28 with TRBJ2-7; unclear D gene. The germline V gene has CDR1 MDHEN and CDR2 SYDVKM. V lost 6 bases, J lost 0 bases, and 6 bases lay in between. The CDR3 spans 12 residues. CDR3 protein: CASSLDSYEQYF. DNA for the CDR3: TGTGCCAGCAGCCTTGACTCCTACGAGCAGTACTTC.

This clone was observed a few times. The chain's CDR3 is CASSKLQVNTEAFF. The CDR3 nucleotides read TGCGCCAGCAGCAAACTTCAAGTGAACACTGAAGCTTTCTTT. This chain uses TRBV5-1 with TRBJ1-1; D uncertain. The CDR3 spans 14 residues. The ends were cut back, 4 bases at V and 0 bases at J, with 10 bases in the middle. CDR1 is SGHRS, CDR2 YFSETQ, per germline.

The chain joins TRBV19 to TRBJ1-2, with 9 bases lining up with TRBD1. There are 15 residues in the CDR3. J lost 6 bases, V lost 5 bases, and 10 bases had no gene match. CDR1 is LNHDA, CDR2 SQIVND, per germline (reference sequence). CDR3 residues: CASSPNTGGADGYTF. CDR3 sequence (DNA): TGTGCCAGTAGTCCAAACACAGGGGGCGCAGATGGCTACACCTTC.

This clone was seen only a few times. The CDR3 region has the DNA TGCACCAGCAGCCTTCCGGACAGGTTTAATAGCAATCAGCCCCAGCATTTT. The encoded protein is CTSSLPDRFNSNQPQHF. V usage is TRBV1 and J usage is TRBJ1-5; the table's TRBD1 call for D was not verified on the DNA. TRBV1 represents a pseudogene. This CDR3 has 17 residues.

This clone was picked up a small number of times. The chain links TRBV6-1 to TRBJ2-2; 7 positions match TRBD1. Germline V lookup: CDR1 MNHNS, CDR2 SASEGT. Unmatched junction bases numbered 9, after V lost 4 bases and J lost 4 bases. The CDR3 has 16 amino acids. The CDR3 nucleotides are TGTGCCAGCAGTGGGTCGACAGGGCGAGGCACCGGGGAGCTGTTTTTT. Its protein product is CASSGSTGRGTGELFF.

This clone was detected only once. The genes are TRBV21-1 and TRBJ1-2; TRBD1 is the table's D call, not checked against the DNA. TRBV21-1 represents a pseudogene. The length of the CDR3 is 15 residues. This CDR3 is CASSRMTGGNYGYTF. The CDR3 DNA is TGTGCCAGCAGCAGGATGACAGGGGGGAACTATGGCTACACCTTC.

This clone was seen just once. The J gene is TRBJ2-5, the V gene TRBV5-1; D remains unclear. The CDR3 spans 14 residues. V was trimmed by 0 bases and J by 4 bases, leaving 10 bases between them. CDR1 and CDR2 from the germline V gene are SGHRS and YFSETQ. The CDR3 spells CASSLVGGGETQYF. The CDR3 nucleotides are TGCGCCAGCAGCTTGGTTGGCGGCGGAGAGACCCAGTACTTC.

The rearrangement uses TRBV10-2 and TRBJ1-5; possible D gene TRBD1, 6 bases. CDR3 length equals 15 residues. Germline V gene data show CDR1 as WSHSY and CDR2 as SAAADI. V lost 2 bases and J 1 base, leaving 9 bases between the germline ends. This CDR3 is CASSERGQSNQPQHF. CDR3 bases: TGCGCCAGCAGTGAGCGAGGACAGAGCAATCAGCCCCAGCATTTT.

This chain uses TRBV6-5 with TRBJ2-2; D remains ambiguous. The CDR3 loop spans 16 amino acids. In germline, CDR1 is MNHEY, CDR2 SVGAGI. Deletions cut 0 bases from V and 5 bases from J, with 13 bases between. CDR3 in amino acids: CASSYSMSRRTGELFF. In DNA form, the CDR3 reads TGTGCCAGCAGTTACTCGATGAGCCGGCGAACCGGGGAGCTGTTTTTT.